This passage covers 27 T cell receptor beta chains from one sample sequenced in a study of T cell repertoires in cytomegalovirus infection. TCRdb ran MiXCR on the reads and lists one entry per CDR3 protein. The sample yields 200,000 to 300,000 distinct CDR3 sequences, around 9% seen once. Input material: PBMCs. The receptors come from a human donor in good health (CMV status not recorded). Some clones in this sample may be carry-over from other donors' samples.

Many counts were recorded for this clonotype. This CDR3 is CASVPSDTQYF. The CDR3 DNA reads TGTGCCAGCGTCCCGTCCGATACGCAGTATTTT. The chain links TRBV7-4 to TRBJ2-3; the D is unclear. The germline gives CDR1 SGHVT, CDR2 SQSDAQ. The CDR3 sequence is 11 residues long. The germline V and J ends were trimmed by 8 bases and 6 bases, with 9 bases remaining between them.

A few counts support this clonotype. V is TRBV19 and J is TRBJ2-2; D gene ambiguous. Looked up from germline, CDR1 is LNHDA and CDR2 is SQIVND (reference sequence). This CDR3 has 12 amino acids. The V end lost 3 bases, the J end lost 5 bases, and 4 bases lay between the germline ends. The CDR3 DNA reads TGTGCCAGTAGTATGAAAACCGGGGAGCTGTTTTTT. It yields the protein CASSMKTGELFF.

This clonotype was seen only a few times. The V and J genes are TRBV28 and TRBJ1-2; the D gene is possibly TRBD1 (5 bases). Germline CDR1 reads MDHEN; CDR2 reads SYDVKM. There are 13 residues in the CDR3. Trimming stripped 6 bases from V and 5 bases from J, with 13 bases between. CDR3 loop: CASRSGTDYGYTF. CDR3 DNA sequence: TGTGCCAGCAGATCCGGGACGGATTATGGCTACACCTTC.

The sample holds many counts of this clonotype. The chain employs TRBV7-6 and TRBJ1-6; a weak D match, TRBD1 (5 bases). CDR1 is SGHVS and CDR2 is FNYEAQ in the germline V gene. Trimming stripped 3 bases from V and 7 bases from J, with 13 bases between. The CDR3 covers 15 residues. The CDR3 DNA sequence: TGTGCCAGCAGCTTGGGATCAGGGCTGAATTCACCCCTCCACTTT. Translation: CASSLGSGLNSPLHF.

This clonotype was detected ten times or more. The V and J genes are TRBV11-2 and TRBJ2-7; the match to TRBD1 covers 8 bases. Germline assignment: CDR1 SGHAT and CDR2 FQNNGV. With V trimmed by 0 bases and J by 2 bases, 6 bases remained unmatched. The CDR3 runs 16 residues. The CDR3 loop is CASSLDQGARAYEQYF. In DNA, the CDR3 is TGTGCCAGCAGCTTAGATCAGGGGGCGCGCGCCTACGAGCAGTACTTC.

This clonotype was observed at least ten times. The rearrangement uses TRBV6-1 and TRBJ1-1, with D possibly being TRBD1 (6 bases). V lost 5 bases, J lost 1 base, and 14 bases lay in between. The CDR3 runs to 15 residues. Germline V gene sequence: CDR1 MNHNS, CDR2 SASEGT. The CDR3 here is CASSYGTGRNTEAFF. CDR3 coding DNA: TGTGCCAGCAGTTATGGCACAGGGAGGAACACTGAAGCTTTCTTT.

V usage is TRBV3-1 and J usage is TRBJ1-2; D perhaps matches TRBD1 (5 bases). This CDR3 region has 16 residues. Germline CDR1 LGHDT, CDR2 YNNKEL (reference sequence). Trimming pared 4 bases from V and 8 bases from J, leaving 23 bases between. CDR3 loop: CASSPRAGGSKLGYTF. The CDR3 bases are TGTGCCAGCAGCCCCCGCGCCGGGGGATCGAAGTTGGGCTACACCTTC.

This clonotype was detected ten times or more. The V gene is TRBV7-2, the J gene TRBJ2-7, with no clear D. The V gene lost 5 bases and the J gene lost 6 bases, with 20 bases spanning the gap. Per germline, CDR1 SGHTA and CDR2 FQGNSA. The CDR3 loop spans 15 amino acids. The CDR3 loop is CASSPSTNSLSEQYF. The CDR3 bases are TGTGCCAGCAGCCCCTCGACGAATTCCCTTAGCGAGCAGTACTTC. Full variable domain (rest looked up from reference TRBV7-2 and TRBJ2-7): GAGVSQSPSNKVTEKGKDVELRCDPISGHTALYWYRQSLGQGLEFLIYFQGNSAPDKSGLPSDRFSAERTGGSVSTLTIQRTQQEDSAVYLCASSPSTNSLSEQYFGPGTRLTVT.

There are many counts of this clonotype. CDR3 residues: CASSPLAGGASEQFF. The CDR3 DNA sequence: TGTGCCAGCAGCCCTCTAGCGGGGGGGGCCAGTGAGCAGTTCTTC. The chain links TRBV7-2 to TRBJ2-1, with TRBD2 matching 12 bases. Trimming took 5 bases from V and 9 from J; bases not matched to a gene: 8. The CDR3 runs to 15 residues. Germline V gene data show CDR1 as SGHTA and CDR2 as FQGNSA.

This clonotype was detected many times. The V gene is TRBV7-6, the J gene TRBJ1-1; D call uncertain. Germline lookup yields CDR1 SGHVS and CDR2 FNYEAQ. V lost 7 bases and J 0 bases, leaving 12 bases between the germline ends. This CDR3 has 14 amino acids. The CDR3 here is CASTTGELNTEAFF. The CDR3 nucleotides are TGTGCCAGCACCACCGGAGAGTTGAACACTGAAGCTTTCTTT.

Only a few counts were recorded for this clonotype. The V and J genes are TRBV5-1 and TRBJ1-1; D not resolved. V lost 0 bases and J 5 bases, leaving 14 bases between the germline ends. The CDR3 runs 15 residues. Germline CDR1 SGHRS, CDR2 YFSETQ. CDR3 in amino acids: CASSLDGRGTTEAFF. For the CDR3, the DNA is TGCGCCAGCAGCTTGGACGGCAGAGGAACAACTGAAGCTTTCTTT.

The chain is built from TRBV29-1 and TRBJ2-1; no reliable D call. With 7 bases removed from V and 8 bases from J, the gap between germline ends came to 18 bases. The CDR3 sequence is 13 residues long. The germline gives CDR1 SQVTM, CDR2 ANQGSEA. This chain's CDR3 is CSGRINDWDEQFF. In nucleotides, the CDR3 is TGCAGCGGACGAATAAACGACTGGGATGAGCAGTTCTTC.

This clonotype was observed a handful of times. The chain combines TRBV5-4 with TRBJ2-7; 8 positions match TRBD2. V lost 4 bases to trimming and J lost 9 bases; unmatched junction nucleotides: 18. The CDR3 contains 16 residues. Germline loops: CDR1 SGHNT, CDR2 YYREEE (reference sequence). Here the CDR3 reads CASSQGGGGLVDSQYF. The CDR3 DNA sequence: TGTGCCAGCAGCCAAGGGGGAGGGGGACTAGTGGATTCGCAGTACTTC.

This clonotype was detected ten times or more. V and J are TRBV4-3 and TRBJ2-1; 8 bases are a match to TRBD2. J was trimmed by 10 bases and V by 0 bases; bases with no gene match: 2. CDR1 is LGHNA, CDR2 YSLEER, per germline. The CDR3 has 13 amino acids. The CDR3 coding sequence is TGCGCCAGCAGCCAAGAACTAGCGGACGAGCAGTTCTTC. Protein sequence: CASSQELADEQFF.

This clonotype occurred many times. This chain connects TRBV7-2 to TRBJ2-3; no firm D call. The CDR3 loop spans 15 amino acids. Germline V lookup: CDR1 SGHTA, CDR2 FQGNSA. V lost 4 bases and J 0 bases, leaving 11 bases between the germline ends. The CDR3 DNA reads TGTGCCAGCAGCTCCCGAGGAACTAGCACAGATACGCAGTATTTT. This gives the protein CASSSRGTSTDTQYF.

A few counts support this clonotype. The conserved phenylalanine or tryptophan normally closing the CDR3 is absent here, so this likely arose from a read error. No DNA is shown, since the ends of the CDR3 on it are uncertain; the CDR3 is the one TCRdb lists. The V and J genes are TRBV7-2 and TRBJ1-4. Both ends counted, the CDR3 spans 9 residues. Germline CDR1 is SGHTA and CDR2 is FQGNSA. The CDR3 loop reads CASSPAALS.

The genes are TRBV6-6 and TRBJ2-2; 11 bases are a match to TRBD2. There are 15 residues in the CDR3. Trimming cost V 7 bases and J 6 bases; bases outside gene matches: 7. Germline CDR1 is MNHNY and CDR2 is SVGAGI (reference sequence). CDR3 residues: CASIITSGSSGELFF. The CDR3 coding sequence is TGTGCCAGCATTATCACTAGCGGGAGTTCCGGGGAGCTGTTTTTT.

This clonotype was picked up many times. The genes are TRBV7-2 and TRBJ1-1, with TRBD1 identical over 10 bases. Germline-derived CDR1 and CDR2 are SGHTA and FQGNSA. CDR3 length: 15 residues. The V and J ends lost 2 bases and 3 bases, in that order; junction bases with no gene match: 3. CDR3 sequence: CASSLSGQGYTEAFF. The CDR3 nucleotides read TGTGCCAGCAGCTTATCGGGACAGGGGTACACTGAAGCTTTCTTT.

This clonotype was observed at least ten times. The chain combines TRBV27 with TRBJ1-5; 8 nucleotides align to TRBD1. With V trimmed by 4 bases and J by 3 bases, 11 bases remained unmatched. The CDR3 is 17 residues long. Per germline, CDR1 MNHEY and CDR2 SMNVEV (reference sequence). CDR3 loop: CASSSGWGQDHNQPQHF. In DNA form, the CDR3 reads TGTGCCAGCAGTTCCGGCTGGGGACAGGACCACAATCAGCCCCAGCATTTT.

This clonotype was seen at least ten times. This sequence joins TRBV7-6 and TRBJ1-1; D perhaps matches TRBD1 (5 bases). This CDR3 contains 17 residues. CDR1 and CDR2 from the germline V gene are SGHVS and FNYEAQ. Trimming removed 5 bases at V and 10 bases at J, with 29 bases between. The CDR3 spells CASSKLLGTDFWETAFF. The CDR3 bases are TGTGCCAGCAGCAAACTCCTCGGGACCGATTTCTGGGAGACAGCTTTCTTT. Using reference TRBV7-6 and TRBJ1-1 for the parts outside the CDR3, the full variable domain is GAGVSQSPRYKVTKRGQDVALRCDPISGHVSLYWYRQALGQGPEFLTYFNYEAQQDKSGLPNDRFSAERPEGSISTLTIQRTEQRDSAMYRCASSKLLGTDFWETAFFGQGTRLTVV.

Only a few counts were recorded for this clonotype. Relative to the germline gene, one junction end is altered; a read error may explain this. The chain carries TRBV3-1 and TRBJ2-1, with 8 bases identical to TRBD2. This CDR3 comprises 16 residues. CDR1 is LGHDT, CDR2 YNNKEL, per germline (reference sequence). In DNA, the CDR3 is TGTGCCAGCAGCCAAGAGCGGGAGGCACGCAGCGGAAGGTCATCCTTC. This encodes CASSQEREARSGRSSF.

This clonotype was counted at least ten times. This chain links TRBV19 with TRBJ2-1, with 11 positions matching TRBD2. Germline trimming cut 5 bases from V and 5 bases from J; bases unmatched to any gene: 14. Germline V gives CDR1 LNHDA, CDR2 SQIVND (reference sequence). This CDR3 contains 18 residues. CDR3 loop: CASSRQATGTSGNNEQFF. DNA for the CDR3: TGTGCCAGTAGTCGCCAGGCCACGGGGACTAGCGGAAACAATGAGCAGTTCTTC.

This clonotype was recorded many times. The chain couples TRBV7-2 to TRBJ2-2; 11 bases map to TRBD2. V shed 1 base and J 4 bases; nucleotides not matched to a gene: 8. Germline CDR1 reads SGHTA; CDR2 reads FQGNSA. The CDR3 totals 18 residues. CDR3 sequence (DNA): TGTGCCAGCAGCTTAGATGGGGGACTAGCGGACTCCACCGGGGAGCTGTTTTTT. This encodes CASSLDGGLADSTGELFF.

This clonotype was counted many times. This sequence joins TRBV7-2 and TRBJ1-3, with 8 positions matching TRBD1. CDR1 and CDR2 from the germline V gene are SGHTA and FQGNSA. With V trimmed by 5 bases and J by 0 bases, 6 bases remained unmatched. The CDR3 is 16 residues long. CDR3 loop: CASSPGGPFSGNTIYF. The CDR3 bases are TGTGCCAGCAGCCCAGGGGGCCCTTTCTCTGGAAACACCATATATTTT. Full variable domain (outside the CDR3, taken from reference TRBV7-2 and TRBJ1-3): GAGVSQSPSNKVTEKGKDVELRCDPISGHTALYWYRQSLGQGLEFLIYFQGNSAPDKSGLPSDRFSAERTGGSVSTLTIQRTQQEDSAVYLCASSPGGPFSGNTIYFGEGSWLTVV.

This clonotype was recorded at least ten times. This chain uses TRBV12-3 or TRBV12-4 with TRBJ2-3; 11 bases agree with TRBD2. This CDR3 has 14 amino acids. V was pared by 7 bases and J by 5 bases, with 5 bases of the junction left unmatched. In DNA, the CDR3 is TGTGCCAGCAAGGCTAGCGGGGGGATAGATACGCAGTATTTT. Protein product: CASKASGGIDTQYF.

This clonotype was detected many times. This sequence joins TRBV10-2 and TRBJ2-3, with 12 bases lining up with TRBD2. Germline V gene sequence: CDR1 WSHSY, CDR2 SAAADI. V lost 2 bases and J lost 4; bases outside the gene matches: 10. CDR3 length: 18 residues. CDR3 coding DNA: TGCGCCAGCAGTGAGAGCCCTTCACTAGCGGGAGGTTCAGATACGCAGTATTTT. Its translation is CASSESPSLAGGSDTQYF.

This clonotype was detected ten times or more. The chain combines TRBV12-5 with TRBJ1-4; 7 bases fit TRBD1. Trimming cost V 6 bases and J 4 bases; bases outside gene matches: 2. Germline V gene sequence: CDR1 LGHNT, CDR2 FRNRAP. The CDR3 has 13 amino acids. As DNA, the CDR3 is TGTGCTAGTGGGACAGGGAATAATGAAAAACTGTTTTTT. It translates to CASGTGNNEKLFF.